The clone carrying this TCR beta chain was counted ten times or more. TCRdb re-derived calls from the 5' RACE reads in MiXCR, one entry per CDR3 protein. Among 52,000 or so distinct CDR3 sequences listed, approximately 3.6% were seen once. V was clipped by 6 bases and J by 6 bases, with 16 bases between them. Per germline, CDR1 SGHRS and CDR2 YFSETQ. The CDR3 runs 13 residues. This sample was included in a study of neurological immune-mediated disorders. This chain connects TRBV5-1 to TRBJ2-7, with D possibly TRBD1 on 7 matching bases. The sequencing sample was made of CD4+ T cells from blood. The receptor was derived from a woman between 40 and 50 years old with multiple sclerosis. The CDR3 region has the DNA TGCGCCAGCACCTTCCGACAGGGAGGCGAGCAGTACTTC. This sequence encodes CASTFRQGGEQYF.